This is a list of T cell receptor beta chains from one sample in a study of monozygotic twins with inflammatory bowel disease. Following a re-call of the 5' RACE reads, TCRdb has one entry per CDR3 protein and lacks DNA. Recorded for this sample: about 160,000 distinct CDR3 sequences. Input material: blood. The receptors were sampled from a human donor with ulcerative colitis or Crohn's disease, or a healthy co-twin of an affected twin (not recorded which). Both conserved end residues are part of each CDR3.

J	V	CDR3
TRBJ2-3	TRBV10-3	CAISYGVGDLNTDTQYF
TRBJ1-5	TRBV20-1	CSARGMGGSNQPQHF
TRBJ1-1	TRBV4-1	CASSEDRDIRTEAFF
TRBJ2-5	TRBV28	CASSSYGQGWLETQYF
TRBJ2-1	TRBV7-8	CASSLAGTRGNEQFF
TRBJ1-2	TRBV7-2	CASSLEGLLYGYTF
TRBJ2-3	TRBV5-4	CASSLDRARTDTQYF
TRBJ2-3	TRBV18	CASSPLAGQPPDTQYF
TRBJ1-5	TRBV4-1	CASSQGEGQPQHF
TRBJ2-1	TRBV20-1	CSAQKLAEYNEQFF
TRBJ2-6	TRBV10-3	CAISGPRGSSGANVLTF
TRBJ1-3	TRBV29-1	CSACGQASGNTIYF
TRBJ2-7	TRBV20-1	CSAQSTSDSYEQYF
TRBJ2-7	TRBV6-1	CASSPRDRGPYEQYF
TRBJ2-3	TRBV20-1	CSAKRTASSTDTQYF
TRBJ1-2	TRBV7-2	CASSLAGSYGYTF
TRBJ2-7	TRBV15	CATSREVGGLTYEQYF
TRBJ2-1	TRBV9	CASTADSLSYNEQFF
TRBJ2-6	TRBV4-3	CASSQSDRGQSGANVLTF
TRBJ1-1	TRBV11-1	CASSLQTGNTEAFF
TRBJ2-7	TRBV28	CASSWYYEQYF
TRBJ1-1	TRBV20-1	CSARDRGTGHAEAFF
TRBJ1-5	TRBV20-1	CSARDKRDRGFDGNQPQHF
TRBJ2-1	TRBV10-3	CAISDVDRGYNEQFF
TRBJ2-1	TRBV23-1	CASSQSNISAYNEQFF
TRBJ2-3	TRBV15	CATRPGQAPSTDTPYF
TRBJ1-5	TRBV12-3/TRBV12-4	CASSFGTGALSNQPQHF
TRBJ2-7	TRBV15	CATSRQNTGGYEQYF
TRBJ1-2	TRBV6-1	CATALRANYGYTF
TRBJ2-7	TRBV20-1	CSATPRGQGPYEQYF
TRBJ1-6	TRBV28	CASKLNRGSPLHF
TRBJ1-1	TRBV29-1	CSVDRGRRAFF
TRBJ2-1	TRBV7-9	CASSFGLNNEQFF
TRBJ2-4	TRBV5-5	CASSLLGEEDIQYF
TRBJ2-3	TRBV27	CASSLRAGGDTQYF
TRBJ2-3	TRBV27	CASSLRLAGGPYEYF
TRBJ1-6	TRBV9	CASSEGGQALSDSPLHF
TRBJ2-1	TRBV24-1	CATSDFALAGLNEQFF
TRBJ1-3	TRBV11-2	CASSSSWGGARNTIYF
TRBJ2-7	TRBV5-1	CASRSYRGQRDEQYF
TRBJ2-4	TRBV15	CATSSGQPAKNIQYF
TRBJ2-2	TRBV7-3	CASSSMTDNTGELFF
TRBJ2-3	TRBV5-1	CASSLPSTDTQYF
TRBJ2-3	TRBV20-1	CSARDLGISTDTQYF
TRBJ2-5	TRBV10-3	CAISESVETQYF
TRBJ1-5	TRBV28	CATRVGNQPQHF
TRBJ2-1	TRBV19	CASSIGGLAGGNEQFF
TRBJ2-3	TRBV6-1	CASRSGTLRTDTQYF
TRBJ2-3	TRBV6-6	CASSRGADTQYF
TRBJ2-6	TRBV5-4	CASSRDSHSGANVLTF
TRBJ1-4	TRBV29-1	CSGGGEDQEKLFF
TRBJ2-1	TRBV5-1	CASSSRLAGGLNEQFF
TRBJ2-1	TRBV5-1	CASSLATGGVFDEQFF
TRBJ2-1	TRBV24-1	CATSDWLNEQFF
TRBJ2-7	TRBV20-1	CSARDLRGSSYEQYF
TRBJ2-7	TRBV9	CASSVEVGTSGREQYF
TRBJ1-1	TRBV11-3	CASSWGQGADTEAFF
TRBJ1-4	TRBV7-9	CASRSGQPNEKLFF
TRBJ1-3	TRBV12-3/TRBV12-4	CASSFRLAGNTIYF